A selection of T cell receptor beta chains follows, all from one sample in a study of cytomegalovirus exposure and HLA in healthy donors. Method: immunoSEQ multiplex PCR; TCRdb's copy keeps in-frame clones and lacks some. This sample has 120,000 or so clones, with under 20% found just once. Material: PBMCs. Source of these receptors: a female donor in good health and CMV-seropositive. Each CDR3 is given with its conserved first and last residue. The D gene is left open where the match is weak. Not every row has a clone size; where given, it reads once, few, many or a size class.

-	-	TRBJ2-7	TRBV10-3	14	CAIRPQRGTYEQYF	TGTGCCATCAGGCCCCAGAGGGGGACCTACGAGCAGTACTTC
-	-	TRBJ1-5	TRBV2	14	CASRDSFAGQPQHF	TGTGCCAGCAGGGACAGCTTTGCGGGTCAGCCCCAGCATTTT
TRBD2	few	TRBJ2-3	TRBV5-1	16	CASSFGLAGETDTQYF	TGCGCCAGCAGCTTTGGACTAGCGGGAGAAACAGATACGCAGTATTTT
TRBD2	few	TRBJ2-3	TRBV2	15	CASSSESGRENTQYF	TGTGCCAGCAGCTCCGAGAGCGGGAGGGAAAATACGCAGTATTTT
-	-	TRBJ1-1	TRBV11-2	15	CASTNPVRGNTEAFF	TGTGCCAGCACCAACCCCGTTCGGGGGAACACTGAAGCTTTCTTT
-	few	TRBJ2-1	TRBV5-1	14	CASSRESVYNEQFF	TGCGCCAGCAGCCGGGAGAGCGTGTACAATGAGCAGTTCTTC
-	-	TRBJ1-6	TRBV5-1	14	CASSLPTTGSPLHF	TGCGCCAGCAGCTTGCCTACCACGGGGTCACCCCTCCACTTT
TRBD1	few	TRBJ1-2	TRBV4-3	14	CASSQEKGQFGYTF	TGCGCCAGCAGCCAAGAAAAGGGACAGTTCGGCTACACCTTC
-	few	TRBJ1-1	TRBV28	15	CASSSLGAWVTEAFF	TGTGCCAGCAGTTCTCTAGGGGCGTGGGTCACTGAAGCTTTCTTT
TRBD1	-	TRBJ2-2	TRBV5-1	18	CASSLALGQVDQTGELFF	TGCGCCAGCAGCTTGGCCTTGGGACAGGTAGATCAGACCGGGGAGCTGTTTTTT
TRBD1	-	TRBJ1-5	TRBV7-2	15	CASRPGGQGDQPQHF	TGTGCCAGCAGGCCAGGTGGACAGGGGGATCAGCCCCAGCATTTT
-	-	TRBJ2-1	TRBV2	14	CASNSAGRGNEQFF	TGTGCCAGCAATTCGGCGGGCCGGGGCAATGAGCAGTTCTTC
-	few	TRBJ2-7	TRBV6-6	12	CASSYMQNEQYF	TGTGCCAGCAGTTACATGCAGAACGAGCAGTACTTC
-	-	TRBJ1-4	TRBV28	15	CASCTTPATNEKLFF	TGTGCCAGTTGCACGACACCCGCAACTAATGAAAAACTGTTTTTT
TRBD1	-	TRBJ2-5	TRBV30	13	CAWSRTGAETQYF	TGTGCCTGGAGTCGGACAGGGGCAGAGACCCAGTACTTC
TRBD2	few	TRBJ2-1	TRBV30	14	CAWSVSGVLYEQFF	TGTGCCTGGAGTGTTAGCGGGGTTTTGTATGAGCAGTTCTTC
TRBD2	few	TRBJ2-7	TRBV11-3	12	CASSDRGDEQYF	TGTGCCAGCAGCGACCGGGGGGACGAGCAGTACTTC
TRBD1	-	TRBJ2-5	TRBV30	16	CAWSVLGQGGGETQYF	TGTGCCTGGAGTGTACTAGGACAGGGGGGTGGGGAGACCCAGTACTTC
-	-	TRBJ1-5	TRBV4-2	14	CASSYESGNQPQHF	TGTGCCAGCAGCTACGAGTCGGGGAATCAGCCCCAGCATTTT
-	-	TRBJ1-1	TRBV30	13	CAWSVRGGTEAFF	TGTGCCTGGAGTGTAAGAGGGGGCACTGAAGCTTTCTTT
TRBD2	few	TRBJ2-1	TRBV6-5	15	CASSNRLAAYNEQFF	TGTGCCAGCAGCAACCGACTAGCCGCGTACAATGAGCAGTTCTTC
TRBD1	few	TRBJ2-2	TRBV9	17	CASSFKQGTGYTGELFF	TGTGCCAGCAGCTTTAAACAGGGGACAGGGTACACCGGGGAGCTGTTTTTT
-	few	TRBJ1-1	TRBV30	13	CAWSTGINTEAFF	TGTGCCTGGAGTACAGGAATAAACACTGAAGCTTTCTTT
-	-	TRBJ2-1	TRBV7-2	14	CASSFVGGPREQFF	TGTGCCAGCAGTTTCGTCGGAGGGCCGCGTGAGCAGTTCTTC
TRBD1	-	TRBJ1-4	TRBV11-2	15	CASSWRRDRAEKLFF	TGTGCCAGCAGCTGGAGGCGGGACAGGGCGGAAAAACTGTTTTTT
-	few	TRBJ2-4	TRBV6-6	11	CASSMGGIQYF	TGTGCCAGCAGCATGGGAGGCATTCAGTACTTC
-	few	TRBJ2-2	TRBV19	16	CASSISPRAGTGELFF	TGTGCCAGTAGTATTTCCCCCAGGGCGGGGACCGGGGAGCTGTTTTTT